This T cell receptor beta chain appears in the sequencing data of a study of T cell responses to AZD1222 COVID-19 vaccine. Overall study context: Some second doses came at about 4 weeks and others at about 12 weeks; these were pooled.

About this clone itself: The antigen is unknown.

Repertoires were generated with immunoSEQ multiplex PCR, while TCRdb's copy carries only in-frame clones and drops some. This sample has 150,000 or so clones, with more than 85% found just once. Study results and caveats: Clonal diversity was possibly underestimated; the donors were predominantly white British and more often female. Repertoire collection took place solely once the T cell response had peaked.

Germline CDR1 SEHNR, CDR2 FQNEAQ (reference sequence). The CDR3 consists of 19 residues. Trimming removed 3 bases at V and 1 base at J, with 24 bases between. This sequence joins TRBV7-9 and TRBJ1-1, with D possibly matching TRBD1 (5 bases). The input for sequencing was peripheral blood, taken on day 0 of AZD1222 vaccination. The TCR comes from an adult in good health. The CDR3 region is CASSFPTLRGGTQNTEAFF. CDR3 DNA: TGTGCCAGCAGCTTCCCGACACTTAGGGGAGGGACTCAGAACACTGAAGCTTTCTTT.